The rows below give T cell receptor beta chains drawn from one sample of a study of control samples from healthy donors and cancer patients. The table came from immunoSEQ multiplex PCR; TCRdb's copy has only in-frame clones and leaves some out. The sample holds 170,000 or so clones, over 85% seen once. The sample comprised blood. These receptors originate from a man aged 18 to 30 in good health. CDR3s include the opening cysteine and the closing phenylalanine or tryptophan. Fields, in order: J gene, D gene, V gene, clone size, CDR3 protein, CDR3 DNA. D genes are given only for firm matches. Where a row states a size, it is once, few, many or the class of an expanded clone; other rows omit it.

TRBJ1-1	TRBD1	TRBV5-4	many	CASTDRDREITEAFF	TGTGCCAGCACGGACAGGGATCGGGAAATCACTGAAGCTTTCTTT
TRBJ2-1	NA	TRBV25-1	NA	CASSTEYSYNEQFF	TGTGCCAGCAGCACAGAATACTCCTACAATGAGCAGTTCTTC
TRBJ2-7	TRBD1	TRBV27	NA	CASSLKTGTYEQYF	TGTGCCAGCAGTCTCAAGACAGGGACCTACGAGCAGTACTTC
TRBJ2-5	NA	TRBV28	NA	CASSPLGGETQYF	TGTGCCAGCAGTCCGTTGGGGGGAGAGACCCAGTACTTC
TRBJ2-2	NA	TRBV4-1	NA	CASSQVPGNTGELFF	TGCGCCAGCAGCCAGGTCCCTGGGAACACCGGGGAGCTGTTTTTT
TRBJ1-5	NA	TRBV4-1	NA	CASSQSHSTGRIGMVSNQPQHF	TGCGCCAGCAGCCAATCACATTCAACGGGGAGAATCGGTATGGTCAGCAATCAGCCCCAGCATTTT
TRBJ2-1	TRBD2	TRBV7-3	NA	CASSPRASGALNEQFF	TGTGCCAGCAGCCCTCGGGCTAGCGGGGCTCTAAATGAGCAGTTCTTC
TRBJ2-7	NA	TRBV24-1	once	CATSDTSRGDEQYF	TGTGCCACCAGTGATACCTCCAGGGGGGACGAGCAGTACTTC
TRBJ2-7	TRBD1	TRBV2	once	CASSKVGQGGYEQYF	TGTGCCAGCAGTAAGGTGGGACAGGGTGGGTACGAGCAGTACTTC
TRBJ1-4	TRBD1	TRBV3-1/TRBV3-2	NA	CASSQNGQGNEKLFF	TGTGCCAGCAGCCAAAACGGACAGGGCAATGAAAAACTGTTTTTT
TRBJ1-2	NA	TRBV5-1	NA	CASSLGQGRDYGYTF	TGCGCCAGCAGCTTGGGGCAGGGGAGAGACTATGGCTACACCTTC
TRBJ1-4	NA	TRBV18	NA	CASSPSVDRIEKLFF	TGTGCCAGCTCGCCATCGGTAGACAGGATCGAAAAACTGTTTTTT
TRBJ1-1	NA	TRBV5-1	NA	CASSLGPGMNTEAFF	TGCGCCAGCAGCTTGGGTCCGGGAATGAACACTGAAGCTTTCTTT
TRBJ1-6	TRBD1	TRBV19	NA	CASRPTGVPRTLHF	TGTGCCAGTAGACCTACAGGGGTCCCTCGGACCCTCCACTTT
TRBJ2-1	TRBD2	TRBV9	NA	CASSVDMTSGGFEQFF	TGTGCCAGCAGCGTAGATATGACTAGCGGGGGGTTTGAGCAGTTCTTC
TRBJ2-1	TRBD1	TRBV18	NA	CASSPPIRDRPYNEQFF	TGTGCCAGCTCACCACCAATCCGGGACAGGCCCTACAATGAGCAGTTCTTC
TRBJ1-1	NA	TRBV4-1	NA	CASSQRGAEAFF	TGCGCCAGCAGCCAGCGAGGCGCTGAAGCTTTCTTT
TRBJ2-1	TRBD2	TRBV10-2	NA	CASRRGGLAGDLKPPREQFF	TGCGCCAGCAGGAGGGGTGGGCTAGCGGGGGACCTAAAGCCTCCCCGGGAGCAGTTCTTC
TRBJ2-4	TRBD1	TRBV28	once	CASSGTDRGNIQYF	TGTGCCAGCAGTGGGACAGACAGGGGAAACATTCAGTACTTC
TRBJ2-1	NA	TRBV5-1	NA	CASSEVLQGEQFF	TGCGCCAGCAGCGAAGTACTACAGGGAGAGCAGTTCTTC
TRBJ2-5	NA	TRBV5-5	NA	CASSPLGGETQYF	TGTGCCAGCAGCCCCCTTGGGGGCGAGACCCAGTACTTC
TRBJ1-2	NA	TRBV12-3/TRBV12-4	NA	CASSLSVYGYTF	TGTGCCAGCAGTTTGTCGGTGTATGGCTACACCTTC
TRBJ1-1	TRBD1	TRBV28	NA	CASSLAGQGFTEAFF	TGTGCCAGCAGTTTGGCGGGACAGGGTTTCACTGAAGCTTTCTTT